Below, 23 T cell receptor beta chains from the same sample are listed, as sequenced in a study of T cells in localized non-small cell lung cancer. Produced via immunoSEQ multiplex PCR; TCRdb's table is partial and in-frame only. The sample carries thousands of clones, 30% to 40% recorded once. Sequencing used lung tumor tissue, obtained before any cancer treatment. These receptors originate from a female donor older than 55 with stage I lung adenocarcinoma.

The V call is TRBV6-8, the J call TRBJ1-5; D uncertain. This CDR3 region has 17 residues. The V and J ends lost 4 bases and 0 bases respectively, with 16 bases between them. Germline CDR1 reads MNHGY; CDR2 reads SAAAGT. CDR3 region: CASSLTSGRYSNQPQHF. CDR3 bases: TGTGCCAGCAGTTTAACGTCAGGACGGTATAGCAATCAGCCCCAGCATTTT.

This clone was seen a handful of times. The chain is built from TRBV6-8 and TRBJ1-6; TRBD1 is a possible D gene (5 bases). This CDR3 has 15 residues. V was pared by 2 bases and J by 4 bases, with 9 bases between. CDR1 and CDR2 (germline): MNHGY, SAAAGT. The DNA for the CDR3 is TGTGCCAGCAGTTACGGGGGGGGATATAATTCACCCCTCCACTTT. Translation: CASSYGGGYNSPLHF.

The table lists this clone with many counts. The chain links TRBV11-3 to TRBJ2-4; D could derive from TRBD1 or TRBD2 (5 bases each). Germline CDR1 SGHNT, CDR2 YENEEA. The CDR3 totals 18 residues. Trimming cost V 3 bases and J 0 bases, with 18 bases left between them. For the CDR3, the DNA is TGTGCCAGCAGCTTTTTTGGGGCGCTAGCTGGAGCCAAAAACATTCAGTACTTC. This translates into CASSFFGALAGAKNIQYF.

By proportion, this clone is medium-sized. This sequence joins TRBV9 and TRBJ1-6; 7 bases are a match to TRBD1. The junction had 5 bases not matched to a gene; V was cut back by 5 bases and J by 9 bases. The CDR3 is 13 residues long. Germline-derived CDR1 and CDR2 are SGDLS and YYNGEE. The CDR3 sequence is CASSDRVGSPLHF. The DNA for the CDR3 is TGTGCCAGCAGTGACAGGGTGGGTTCACCCCTCCACTTT.

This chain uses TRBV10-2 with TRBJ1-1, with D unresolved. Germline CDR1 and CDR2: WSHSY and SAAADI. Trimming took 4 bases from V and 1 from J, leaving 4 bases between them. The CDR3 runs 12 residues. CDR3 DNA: TGCGCCAGCAGTGGTCAGAACACTGAAGCTTTCTTT. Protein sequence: CASSGQNTEAFF.

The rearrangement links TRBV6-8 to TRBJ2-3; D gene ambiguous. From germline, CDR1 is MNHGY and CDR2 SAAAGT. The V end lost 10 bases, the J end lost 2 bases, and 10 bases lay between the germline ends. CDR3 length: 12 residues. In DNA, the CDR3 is TGTGCCACCAACACCAACACAGATACGCAGTATTTT. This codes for CATNTNTDTQYF.

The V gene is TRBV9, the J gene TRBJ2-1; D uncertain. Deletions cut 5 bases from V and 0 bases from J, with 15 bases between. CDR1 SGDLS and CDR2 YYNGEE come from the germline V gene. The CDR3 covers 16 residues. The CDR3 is CASSSLPRSSYNEQFF. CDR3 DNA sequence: TGTGCCAGCAGTTCCCTCCCCAGGAGCTCCTACAATGAGCAGTTCTTC. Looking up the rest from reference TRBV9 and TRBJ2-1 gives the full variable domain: DSGVTQTPKHLITATGQRVTLRCSPRSGDLSVYWYQQSLDQGLQFLIQYYNGEERAKGNILERFSAQQFPDLHSELNLSSLELGDSALYFCASSSLPRSSYNEQFFGPGTRLTVL.

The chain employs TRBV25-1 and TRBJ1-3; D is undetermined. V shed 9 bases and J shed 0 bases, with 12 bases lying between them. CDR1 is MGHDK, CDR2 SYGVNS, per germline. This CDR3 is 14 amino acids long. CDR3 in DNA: TGTGCCAGATCGGCTTTGAACTCTGGAAACACCATATATTTT. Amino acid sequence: CARSALNSGNTIYF. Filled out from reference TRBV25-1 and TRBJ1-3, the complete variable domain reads EADIYQTPRYLVIGTGKKITLECSQTMGHDKMYWYQQDPGMELHLIHYSYGVNSTEKGDLSSESTVSRIRTEHFPLTLESARPSHTSQYLCARSALNSGNTIYFGEGSWLTVV.

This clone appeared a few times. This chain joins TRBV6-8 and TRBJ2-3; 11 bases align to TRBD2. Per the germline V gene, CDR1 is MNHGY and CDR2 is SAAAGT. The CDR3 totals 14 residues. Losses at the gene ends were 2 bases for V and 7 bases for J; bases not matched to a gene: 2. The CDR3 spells CASSYGTSGYTQYF. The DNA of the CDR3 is TGTGCCAGCAGTTACGGGACTAGCGGATATACGCAGTATTTT.

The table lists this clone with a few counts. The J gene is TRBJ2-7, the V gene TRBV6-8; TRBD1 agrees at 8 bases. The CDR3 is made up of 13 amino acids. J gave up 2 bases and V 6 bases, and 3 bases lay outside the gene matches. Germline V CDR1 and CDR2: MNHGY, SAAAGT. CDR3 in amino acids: CASRQGAPYEQYF. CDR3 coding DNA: TGTGCCAGCAGGCAGGGGGCACCCTACGAGCAGTACTTC.

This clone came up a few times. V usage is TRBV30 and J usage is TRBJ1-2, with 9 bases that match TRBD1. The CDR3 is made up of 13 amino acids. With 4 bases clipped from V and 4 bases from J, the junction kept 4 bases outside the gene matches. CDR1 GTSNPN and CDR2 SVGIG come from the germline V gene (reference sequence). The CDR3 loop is CAWKWGQGYGYTF. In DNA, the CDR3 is TGTGCCTGGAAGTGGGGACAGGGCTATGGCTACACCTTC.

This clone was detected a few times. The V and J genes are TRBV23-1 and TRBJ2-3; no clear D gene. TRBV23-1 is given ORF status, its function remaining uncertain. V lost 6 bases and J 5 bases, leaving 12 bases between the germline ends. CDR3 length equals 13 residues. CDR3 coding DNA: TGCGCCAGCAGCCAAGGTGCTGGAGATACGCAGTATTTT. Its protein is CASSQGAGDTQYF.

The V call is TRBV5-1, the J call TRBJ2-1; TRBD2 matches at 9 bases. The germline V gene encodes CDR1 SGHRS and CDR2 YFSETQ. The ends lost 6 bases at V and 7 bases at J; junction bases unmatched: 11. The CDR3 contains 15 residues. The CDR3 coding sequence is TGCGCCAGCACCCCTAGCGGGGCGGTGGGTAATGAGCAGTTCTTC. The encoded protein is CASTPSGAVGNEQFF.

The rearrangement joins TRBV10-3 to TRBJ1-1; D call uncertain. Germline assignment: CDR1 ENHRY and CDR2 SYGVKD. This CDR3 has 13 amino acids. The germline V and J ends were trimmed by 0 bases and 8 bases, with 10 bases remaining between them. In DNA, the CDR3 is TGTGCCATCAGTGAGTCCCGGCAGGCGGAAGCTTTCTTT. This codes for CAISESRQAEAFF.

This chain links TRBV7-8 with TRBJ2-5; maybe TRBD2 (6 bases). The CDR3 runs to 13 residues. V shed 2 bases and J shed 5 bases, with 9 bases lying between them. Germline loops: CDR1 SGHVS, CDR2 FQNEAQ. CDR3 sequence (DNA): TGTGCCAGCAGCTTACGGGACTGGGAGACCCAGTACTTC. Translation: CASSLRDWETQYF.

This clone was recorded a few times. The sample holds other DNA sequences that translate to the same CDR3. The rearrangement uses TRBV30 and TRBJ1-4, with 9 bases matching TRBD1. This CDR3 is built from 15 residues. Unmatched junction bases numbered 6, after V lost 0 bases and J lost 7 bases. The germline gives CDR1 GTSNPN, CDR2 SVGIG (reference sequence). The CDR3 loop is CAWSVPTGGGEKLFF. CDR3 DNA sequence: TGTGCCTGGAGTGTCCCGACAGGGGGGGGTGAAAAACTGTTTTTT.

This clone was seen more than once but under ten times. CDR3 nucleotides: TGTGCCAGCAGTCAAAATAGACAGGGAGTTTCGGGAGCTTTCTTT. This encodes CASSQNRQGVSGAFF. J is TRBJ1-1 and V is TRBV9; 7 bases are a match to TRBD1. The germline V gene encodes CDR1 SGDLS and CDR2 YYNGEE. V shed 5 bases, J shed 10 bases, and the junction held 17 bases outside the gene matches. This CDR3 spans 15 amino acids.

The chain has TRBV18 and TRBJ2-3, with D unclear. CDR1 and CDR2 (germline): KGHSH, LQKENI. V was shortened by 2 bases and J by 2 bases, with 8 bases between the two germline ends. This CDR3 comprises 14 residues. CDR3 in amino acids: CASSPTRNTDTQYF. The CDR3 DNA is TGTGCCAGCTCACCAACGCGGAACACAGATACGCAGTATTTT. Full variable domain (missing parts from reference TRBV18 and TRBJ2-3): NAGVMQNPRHLVRRRGQEARLRCSPMKGHSHVYWYRQLPEEGLKFMVYLQKENIIDESGMPKERFSAEFPKEGPSILRIQQVVRGDSAAYFCASSPTRNTDTQYFGPGTRLTVL.

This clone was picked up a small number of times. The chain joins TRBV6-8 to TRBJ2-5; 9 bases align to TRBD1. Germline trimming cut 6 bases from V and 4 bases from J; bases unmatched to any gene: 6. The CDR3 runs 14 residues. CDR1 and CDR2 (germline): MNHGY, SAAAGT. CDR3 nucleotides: TGTGCCAGCAGCAACACAGGGGGCGGAGAGACCCAGTACTTC. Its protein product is CASSNTGGGETQYF.

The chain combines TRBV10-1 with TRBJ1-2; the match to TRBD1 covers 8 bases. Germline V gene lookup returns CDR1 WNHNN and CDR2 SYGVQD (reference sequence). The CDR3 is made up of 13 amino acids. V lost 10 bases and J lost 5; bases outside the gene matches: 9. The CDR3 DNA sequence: TGCGCCAACTGCAGGACAGGGAGGTATGGCTACACCTTC. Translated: CANCRTGRYGYTF.

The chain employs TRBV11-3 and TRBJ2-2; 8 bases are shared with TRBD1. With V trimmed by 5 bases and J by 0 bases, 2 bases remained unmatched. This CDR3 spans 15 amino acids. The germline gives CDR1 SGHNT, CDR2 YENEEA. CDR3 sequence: CASSRQGSNTGELFF. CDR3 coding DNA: TGTGCCAGCAGCCGACAGGGGTCGAACACCGGGGAGCTGTTTTTT.

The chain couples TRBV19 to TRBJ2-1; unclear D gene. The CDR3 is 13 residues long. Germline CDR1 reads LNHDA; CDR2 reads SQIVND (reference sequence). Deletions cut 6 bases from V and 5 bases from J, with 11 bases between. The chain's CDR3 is CASSVWPHNEQFF. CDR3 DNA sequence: TGTGCCAGTAGCGTATGGCCCCACAATGAGCAGTTCTTC.

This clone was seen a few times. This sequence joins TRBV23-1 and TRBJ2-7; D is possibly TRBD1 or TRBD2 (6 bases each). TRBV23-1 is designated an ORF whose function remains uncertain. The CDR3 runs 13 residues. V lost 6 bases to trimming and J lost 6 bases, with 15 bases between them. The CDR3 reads CASSYGGGGEQYF. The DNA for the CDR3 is TGCGCCAGCAGCTATGGAGGGGGTGGCGAGCAGTACTTC.